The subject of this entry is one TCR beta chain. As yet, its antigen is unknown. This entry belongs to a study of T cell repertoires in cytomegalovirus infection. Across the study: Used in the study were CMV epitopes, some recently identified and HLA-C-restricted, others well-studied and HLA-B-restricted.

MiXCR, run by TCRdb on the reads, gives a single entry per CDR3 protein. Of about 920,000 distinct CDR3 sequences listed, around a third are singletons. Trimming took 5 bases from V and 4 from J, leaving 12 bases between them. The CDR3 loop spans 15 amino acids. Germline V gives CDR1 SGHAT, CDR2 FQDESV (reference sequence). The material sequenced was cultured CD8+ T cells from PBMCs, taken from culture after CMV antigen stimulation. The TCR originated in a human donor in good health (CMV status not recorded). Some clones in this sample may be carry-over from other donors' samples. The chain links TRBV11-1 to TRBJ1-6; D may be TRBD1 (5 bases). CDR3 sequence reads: CASSTRTPYNSPLHF. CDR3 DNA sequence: TGTGCCAGCAGCACACGGACACCTTATAATTCACCCCTCCACTTT.